This TCR beta chain was sequenced for a study of T-cell memory formation after mild COVID-19. As for the study in general: Most TCR clusters belonged to a single donor.

This clonotype has more than one count but fewer than ten. One entry per CDR3 protein, called by TCRdb with MiXCR from the 5' RACE reads. The data show approximately 570,000 distinct CDR3 sequences, approximately 18% seen once. Material: PBMCs or a T cell subset sorted from them (not recorded which). The clonotype comes from an adult woman who had mild COVID-19 (a few samples of this study predate the infection). Cell type and time point are not known.

CDR3 loop: CASSLQGRSNQPQHF. The CDR3 DNA follows: TGCGCCAGCAGCTTGCAGGGGAGAAGCAATCAGCCCCAGCATTTT. The rearrangement links TRBV5-1 to TRBJ1-5; a possible D gene is TRBD1 (6 bases). Germline V gene data show CDR1 as SGHRS and CDR2 as YFSETQ. Trimming removed 1 base at V and 1 base at J, with 9 bases between. The CDR3 has 15 amino acids.